This passage covers 10 T cell receptor beta chains from one sample sequenced in a study of T cell repertoires in cytomegalovirus infection. Antigen specificity for these receptors is unknown. TCRdb reprocessed the reads via MiXCR and lists one record per CDR3 protein. The sample holds roughly 170,000 distinct CDR3 sequences; roughly a fifth are singletons and the top ten take roughly 25%. This sample comprised CD8+ T cells from cultured PBMCs, obtained from culture after CMV antigen stimulation. Receptor source: a human donor in good health (CMV status not recorded). Some clones in this sample may be carry-over from other donors' samples.

This clonotype was picked up a small number of times. The J gene is TRBJ1-1, the V gene TRBV5-6; the match to TRBD1 covers 7 bases. Looked up from germline, CDR1 is SGHDT and CDR2 is YYEEEE. The CDR3 spans 13 residues. The J segment lost 7 bases and the V segment lost 0 bases, leaving 3 bases of the junction unmatched. CDR3 DNA: TGTGCCAGCAGCTTGGAGACAGGGCATGAAGCTTTCTTT. Translated, it gives CASSLETGHEAFF.

This rearrangement joins TRBV7-2 to TRBJ2-1; no clear D gene. Germline V lookup: CDR1 SGHTA, CDR2 FQGNSA. This CDR3 has 19 residues. The V end was cut by 4 bases, the J end by 3 bases, with 25 bases between. The CDR3 spells CASSSDTRLVSPFYNEQFF. CDR3 in DNA: TGTGCCAGCAGCTCAGACACGCGACTGGTCTCTCCATTCTACAATGAGCAGTTCTTC. The full variable domain, rest sourced from reference TRBV7-2 and TRBJ2-1, is GAGVSQSPSNKVTEKGKDVELRCDPISGHTALYWYRQSLGQGLEFLIYFQGNSAPDKSGLPSDRFSAERTGGSVSTLTIQRTQQEDSAVYLCASSSDTRLVSPFYNEQFFGPGTRLTVL.

The genes are TRBV20-1 and TRBJ2-1; the D gene could be TRBD1 or TRBD2 (5 bases each). CDR1 DFQATT and CDR2 SNEGSKA come from the germline V gene (reference sequence). CDR3 length: 12 residues. V lost 5 bases and J 15 bases, leaving 20 bases between the germline ends. CDR3 nucleotide sequence: TGCAGTGCTTCAAGAGAGGGGTCCGGAGGGTTCTTC. Translated, it gives CSASREGSGGFF.

About this clonotype: A single base separates this from a much larger clone, so it may be a read error. V usage is TRBV12-3 or TRBV12-4 and J usage is TRBJ1-1; D uncertain. There are 14 residues in the CDR3. This CDR3 reads CVSSYVLAGREAFF. The CDR3 nucleotides read TGTGTCAGCAGTTACGTTTTGGCAGGACGCGAAGCTTTCTTT.

Only a few counts were recorded for this clonotype. V is TRBV11-2 and J is TRBJ2-2; D is unclear. This CDR3 has 11 residues. The germline CDR1 and CDR2 sequences are SGHAT and FQNNGV. V shed 2 bases and J shed 8 bases, with 3 bases lying between them. CDR3 in DNA: TGTGCCAGCAGCTTATGGGGGGAGCTGTTTTTT. Translating gives CASSLWGELFF.

The rearrangement links TRBV4-3 to TRBJ2-1; D assignment may be TRBD1 or TRBD2 (7 bases each). In germline, CDR1 is LGHNA, CDR2 YSLEER. This CDR3 is built from 16 residues. V lost 3 bases and J 7 bases, leaving 19 bases between the germline ends. CDR3 in amino acids: CASSHPGEGARNEQFF. CDR3 nucleotides: TGCGCCAGCAGCCACCCGGGGGAGGGGGCGCGAAATGAGCAGTTCTTC.

The rearrangement uses TRBV7-4 and TRBJ1-1, with 8 nucleotides matching TRBD1. CDR1 and CDR2 (germline): SGHVT, SQSDAQ. The CDR3 contains 15 residues. The J segment lost 3 bases and the V segment lost 0 bases, leaving 3 bases of the junction unmatched. This chain's CDR3 is CASSLAQGADTEAFF. The CDR3 DNA follows: TGTGCCAGCAGCTTAGCCCAGGGGGCGGACACTGAAGCTTTCTTT.

This rearrangement joins TRBV7-2 to TRBJ2-5; 9 nucleotides agree with TRBD1. This CDR3 contains 20 residues. Per germline, CDR1 SGHTA and CDR2 FQGNSA. V gave up 4 bases and J gave up 5 bases; unmatched junction bases: 23. CDR3 coding DNA: TGTGCCAGCAGCTCCGGGGCGGGGGCTAGCTACAGGGGGCGGCGGGAGACCCAGTACTTC. Its protein product is CASSSGAGASYRGRRETQYF. Full variable domain (remainder filled in from reference TRBV7-2 and TRBJ2-5): GAGVSQSPSNKVTEKGKDVELRCDPISGHTALYWYRQSLGQGLEFLIYFQGNSAPDKSGLPSDRFSAERTGGSVSTLTIQRTQQEDSAVYLCASSSGAGASYRGRRETQYFGPGTRLLVL.

The rearrangement joins TRBV3-1 to TRBJ2-1; D may correspond to TRBD1 or TRBD2 (6 bases each). CDR1 and CDR2 (germline): LGHDT, YNNKEL (reference sequence). The germline V and J ends were trimmed by 4 bases and 7 bases, with 8 bases remaining between them. CDR3 size: 12 residues. The CDR3 loop is CASSRGGNEQFF. The CDR3 DNA is TGTGCCAGCAGCCGAGGGGGGAATGAGCAGTTCTTC.

This clonotype was counted between two and nine times. The chain joins TRBV7-9 to TRBJ1-2; 9 positions agree with TRBD1. Germline lookup yields CDR1 SEHNR and CDR2 FQNEAQ (reference sequence). With V trimmed by 3 bases and J by 3 bases, 11 bases remained unmatched. The CDR3 is 17 residues long. The CDR3 coding sequence is TGTGCCAGCAGCTTCTCCGGGACAGGGAGCTTTTACTATGGCTACACCTTC. Its protein product is CASSFSGTGSFYYGYTF.